This TCR beta chain was identified in a study of blood T cell repertoires in COVID-19. The overall study: T cells, B-cell-depleted T cells, or PBMCs provided the cDNA or gDNA that served as material.

The trim removed 1 base at V and 15 bases at J, leaving 7 bases unmatched. Looked up from germline, CDR1 is SGHTA and CDR2 is FQGNSA. This CDR3 has 13 amino acids. Profiling relied on immunoSEQ multiplex PCR, and the TCRdb table lists in-frame clones only, not all of them. The sample has 55,000 to 70,000 clones; over 85% are singletons. The origin of this receptor is a human donor in a cohort sampled during active COVID-19. The rearrangement links TRBV7-2 to TRBJ2-1; 9 bases are shared with TRBD2. The sample was peripheral blood. The CDR3 DNA sequence: TGTGCCAGCAGCTTAGAGGTAGCGGGAGATGGGTTCTTC. This gives the protein CASSLEVAGDGFF.